Below are 32 T cell receptor beta chains sequenced from a single sample in a study of blood T cell repertoires in COVID-19. TCRdb keeps only in-frame clones here, not all; method: immunoSEQ multiplex PCR. The sample carries about 400,000 clones, roughly 91% recorded once. Sequencing input: PBMCs or T cells enriched from blood (not recorded which). The receptors here all came from a woman younger than 45 who had recovered from COVID-19.

The chain couples TRBV4-2 to TRBJ2-7; 8 bases match TRBD2. Germline V gene sequence: CDR1 LGHNA, CDR2 YNFKEQ. The CDR3 has 15 residues. V was pared by 0 bases and J by 2 bases, with 3 bases of the junction left unmatched. CDR3 loop: CASSQDGRAAYEQYF. In DNA, the CDR3 is TGTGCCAGCAGCCAAGACGGGAGGGCCGCCTACGAGCAGTACTTC.

The chain links TRBV7-2 to TRBJ1-2; 10 positions match TRBD1. Trimming removed 5 bases from V and 4 bases from J; junction bases left unmatched: 7. Germline V gene data show CDR1 as SGHTA and CDR2 as FQGNSA. The length of the CDR3 is 15 residues. The CDR3 loop reads CASSPRQGASYGYTF. CDR3 DNA sequence: TGTGCCAGCAGCCCAAGACAGGGGGCTTCCTATGGCTACACCTTC.

This clone was counted between two and nine times. The chain uses TRBV7-9 and TRBJ2-6; 9 nucleotides align to TRBD2. The germline V gene has CDR1 SEHNR and CDR2 FQNEAQ (reference sequence). V lost 1 base to trimming and J lost 0 bases; unmatched junction nucleotides: 7. CDR3 size: 19 residues. The CDR3 DNA follows: TGTGCCAGCAGCTTAGATTCTAGCGGGGCAATCTCTGGGGCCAACGTCCTGACTTTC. It encodes CASSLDSSGAISGANVLTF.

For the CDR3, the DNA is TGTGCCAGCACCCCAGGGAACTATGGCTACACCTTC. Its translation is CASTPGNYGYTF. The chain has TRBV5-4 and TRBJ1-2, with a weak D call TRBD1 (5 bases). The CDR3 has 12 residues. Germline V gene data show CDR1 as SGHNT and CDR2 as YYREEE (reference sequence). V was clipped by 6 bases and J by 2 bases, with 8 bases between them. The complete variable domain, with remaining parts taken from reference TRBV5-4 and TRBJ1-2, reads ETGVTQSPTHLIKTRGQQVTLRCSSQSGHNTVSWYQQALGQGPQFIFQYYREEENGRGNFPPRFSGLQFPNYSSELNVNALELDDSALYLCASTPGNYGYTFGSGTRLTVV.

In this sample, this clone turned up once. The J gene is TRBJ2-7, the V gene TRBV28, with 8 bases that match TRBD2. The V gene's germline CDR1 is MDHEN and CDR2 SYDVKM. The trim removed 6 bases at V and 7 bases at J, leaving 14 bases unmatched. CDR3 length equals 15 residues. CDR3 in DNA: TGTGCCAGCAGGCCCCACCGTGGACTAGCTTCTGAGCAGTACTTC. This codes for CASRPHRGLASEQYF.

The chain has TRBV5-4 and TRBJ1-2; D is uncertain. The CDR3 totals 15 residues. Germline loops: CDR1 SGHNT, CDR2 YYREEE (reference sequence). V was shortened by 4 bases and J by 0 bases, with 13 bases between the two germline ends. CDR3 residues: CASSREGAANYGYTF. CDR3 sequence (DNA): TGTGCCAGCAGCCGTGAGGGAGCCGCTAACTATGGCTACACCTTC.

This chain links TRBV27 with TRBJ1-5, with TRBD1 matching over 8 bases. Germline CDR1 MNHEY, CDR2 SMNVEV (reference sequence). The CDR3 has 15 amino acids. The ends lost 5 bases at V and 6 bases at J; junction bases unmatched: 9. CDR3 nucleotide sequence: TGTGCCAGCAGTCCCGGGACAGGAGGGAGTCAGCCCCAGCATTTT. This gives the protein CASSPGTGGSQPQHF.

This chain connects TRBV28 to TRBJ1-5; 8 nucleotides align to TRBD1. The CDR3 is made up of 15 amino acids. Germline V gene sequence: CDR1 MDHEN, CDR2 SYDVKM. V trimming: 6 bases; J trimming: 6 bases; junction bases outside the gene matches: 10. CDR3 loop: CASRPNRGWVQPQHF. The DNA of the CDR3 is TGTGCCAGCAGACCTAACAGGGGGTGGGTTCAGCCCCAGCATTTT.

The V gene is TRBV27, the J gene TRBJ2-3, with D possibly being TRBD1 (5 bases). The germline gives CDR1 MNHEY, CDR2 SMNVEV (reference sequence). The CDR3 contains 14 residues. V lost 4 bases and J 4 bases, leaving 12 bases between the germline ends. Written as DNA, the CDR3 is TGTGCCAGCAGTTCCAACCAGGGTTCAGATACGCAGTATTTT. Residues: CASSSNQGSDTQYF.

The chain has TRBV3-1 (or the pseudogene TRBV3-2) and TRBJ2-1; 8 bases map to TRBD1. From germline, CDR1 is LGHDT and CDR2 YNNKEL (reference sequence). The junction had 10 bases not matched to a gene; V was cut back by 3 bases and J by 12 bases. This CDR3 contains 14 residues. The CDR3 spells CASSQLSGTGLQFF. The DNA for the CDR3 is TGTGCCAGCAGCCAGCTATCCGGGACAGGACTGCAGTTCTTC.

This CDR3 is CASSLEGTEAYF. The CDR3, as DNA: TGTGCCAGCAGCTTGGAGGGGACTGAGGCGTACTTC. The chain links TRBV5-6 to TRBJ2-7, with D possibly matching TRBD2 (6 bases). Germline CDR1 reads SGHDT; CDR2 reads YYEEEE. Trimming took 0 bases from V and 12 from J, leaving 13 bases between them. There are 12 residues in the CDR3. The whole variable domain, remainder taken from reference TRBV5-6 and TRBJ2-7, is DAGVTQSPTHLIKTRGQQVTLRCSPKSGHDTVSWYQQALGQGPQFIFQYYEEEERQRGNFPDRFSGHQFPNYSSELNVNALLLGDSALYLCASSLEGTEAYFGPGTRLTVT.

J is TRBJ1-1 and V is TRBV6-5; D gene uncertain. The CDR3 sequence is 11 residues long. V shed 6 bases and J shed 5 bases, with 7 bases lying between them. Germline-derived CDR1 and CDR2 are MNHEY and SVGAGI. The CDR3 DNA reads as TGTGCCAGCAGACGGGGAACTGAAGCTTTCTTT. It specifies CASRRGTEAFF.

Turning to this clone: The same CDR3 is also encoded by other DNA sequences in this sample. The V call is TRBV24-1, the J call TRBJ1-5; D ambiguous. The germline gives CDR1 KGHDR, CDR2 SFDVKD. Trimming removed 4 bases from V and 5 bases from J, with 5 bases in between. This CDR3 comprises 12 residues. CDR3 in DNA: TGTGCCACCAGTGACCCTGATCAGCCCCAGCATTTT. This sequence encodes CATSDPDQPQHF.

This clone was picked up one time. The CDR3 nucleotides are TGTGCCAGCAGCTCCGGGATTGGGGATCCGCAGTATTTT. Its protein is CASSSGIGDPQYF. This chain joins TRBV7-3 and TRBJ2-3; TRBD2 is a possible D gene (5 bases). Deletions cut 4 bases from V and 10 bases from J, with 15 bases between. There are 13 residues in the CDR3. From germline, CDR1 is SGHTA and CDR2 FQGTGA. Filled out from reference TRBV7-3 and TRBJ2-3, the complete variable domain reads GAGVSQTPSNKVTEKGKYVELRCDPISGHTALYWYRQSLGQGPEFLIYFQGTGAADDSGLPNDRFFAVRPEGSVSTLKIQRTERGDSAVYLCASSSGIGDPQYFGPGTRLTVL.

V is TRBV28 and J is TRBJ1-1; TRBD1 agrees at 10 bases. The trim removed 7 bases at V and 4 bases at J, leaving 15 bases unmatched. This CDR3 is 17 amino acids long. CDR1 and CDR2 (germline): MDHEN, SYDVKM. CDR3 region: CASNGPTGGGRGTEAFF. The CDR3 nucleotides read TGTGCCAGCAATGGCCCGACAGGGGGCGGTCGAGGCACTGAAGCTTTCTTT.

This sequence joins TRBV7-2 and TRBJ2-2; 10 bases are shared with TRBD2. V was pared by 3 bases and J by 7 bases, with 2 bases of the junction left unmatched. The CDR3 consists of 14 residues. CDR1 is SGHTA, CDR2 FQGNSA, per germline. CDR3 region: CASSLGLALGELFF. As DNA, the CDR3 is TGTGCCAGCAGCTTGGGACTAGCGCTCGGGGAGCTGTTTTTT.

The chain carries TRBV19 and TRBJ1-1, with 7 bases aligning to TRBD1. V lost 5 bases to trimming and J lost 0 bases; unmatched junction nucleotides: 9. The CDR3 consists of 16 residues. The germline V gene encodes CDR1 LNHDA and CDR2 SQIVND (reference sequence). This CDR3 reads CASSLTRTGLNTEAFF. Written as DNA, the CDR3 is TGTGCCAGTAGTCTCACACGGACAGGATTGAACACTGAAGCTTTCTTT.

The chain has TRBV11-2 and TRBJ2-3; 13 nucleotides line up with TRBD2. The CDR3 extends over 16 amino acids. The ends lost 5 bases at V and 2 bases at J; junction bases unmatched: 4. Germline lookup yields CDR1 SGHAT and CDR2 FQNNGV. The CDR3 is CASSVGTSGTTDTQYF. In nucleotides, the CDR3 is TGTGCCAGCAGCGTAGGGACTAGCGGGACCACAGATACGCAGTATTTT.

V is TRBV4-1 and J is TRBJ2-1; D not certain. V lost 0 bases and J 0 bases, leaving 6 bases between the germline ends. The CDR3 is 15 amino acids. Per germline, CDR1 MGHRA and CDR2 YSYEKL. CDR3 in amino acids: CASSQEQTSYNEQFF. CDR3 nucleotides: TGCGCCAGCAGCCAAGAACAGACCTCCTACAATGAGCAGTTCTTC.

Comment on this clone: Other DNA variants within this sample encode the same CDR3. The chain combines TRBV5-1 with TRBJ1-2; D gene uncertain. The germline gives CDR1 SGHRS, CDR2 YFSETQ. CDR3 length: 14 amino acids. Trimming removed 0 bases from V and 0 bases from J, with 6 bases in between. The CDR3 DNA reads TGCGCCAGCAGCTTGGAACCAGCTAACTATGGCTACACCTTC. It encodes CASSLEPANYGYTF.

The V gene is TRBV6-5, the J gene TRBJ1-5; D remains unclear. CDR1 MNHEY and CDR2 SVGAGI come from the germline V gene. V was pared by 2 bases and J by 1 base, with 9 bases between. The CDR3 spans 15 residues. CDR3 protein: CASSYGGGSNQPQHF. CDR3 DNA sequence: TGTGCCAGCAGTTACGGTGGCGGAAGCAATCAGCCCCAGCATTTT.

In DNA form, the CDR3 reads TGTGCCAGCAGCTTAGAAAGGACTAGCGGGAACCGTATCGAGCAGTACTTC. It codes for CASSLERTSGNRIEQYF. V is TRBV11-3 and J is TRBJ2-7; 12 nucleotides align to TRBD2. The CDR3 covers 17 residues. Germline V lookup: CDR1 SGHNT, CDR2 YENEEA. The trim removed 0 bases at V and 6 bases at J, leaving 9 bases unmatched. The whole variable domain, filled in from reference TRBV11-3 and TRBJ2-7, reads EAGVVQSPRYKIIEKKQPVAFWCNPISGHNTLYWYLQNLGQGPELLIRYENEEAVDDSQLPKDRFSAERLKGVDSTLKIQPAELGDSAVYLCASSLERTSGNRIEQYFGPGTRLTVT.

In its sample, this clone was seen once. The chain employs TRBV30 and TRBJ1-5; D remains ambiguous. Germline lookup yields CDR1 GTSNPN and CDR2 SVGIG (reference sequence). The V end lost 5 bases, the J end lost 4 bases, and 9 bases lay between the germline ends. CDR3 length: 12 residues. CDR3 loop: CAWQQRNQPQHF. In DNA, the CDR3 is TGTGCCTGGCAACAGAGAAATCAGCCCCAGCATTTT.

This sequence joins TRBV30 and TRBJ2-1; 9 bases agree with TRBD2. The CDR3 consists of 15 residues. Germline V gene sequence: CDR1 GTSNPN, CDR2 SVGIG (reference sequence). Trimming removed 0 bases from V and 8 bases from J; junction bases left unmatched: 8. In DNA, the CDR3 is TGTGCCTGGAGTGTGTGGCGGGGGGGCCCTGATGAGCAGTTCTTC. Translation gives CAWSVWRGGPDEQFF.

CDR3 amino acids: CASGQNDQPQHF. CDR3 DNA sequence: TGTGCCAGCGGGCAGAACGATCAGCCCCAGCATTTT. The rearrangement links TRBV9 to TRBJ1-5; unclear D gene. The CDR3 totals 12 residues. Germline lookup yields CDR1 SGDLS and CDR2 YYNGEE. Trimming shortened V by 7 bases and J by 5 bases, and 10 bases separated the two germline ends.

The chain uses TRBV2 and TRBJ1-1; D is unresolved. V shed 4 bases and J shed 1 base, with 7 bases lying between them. CDR1 and CDR2 (germline): SNHLY, FYNNEI. This CDR3 region has 13 residues. The CDR3 coding sequence is TGTGCCAGCAGTGTCTCCTGGAACACTGAAGCTTTCTTT. Protein product: CASSVSWNTEAFF.

The CDR3 nucleotides are TGCGCCAGCAGCTTGGAGGGGGGGCGCGGCTACACCTTC. Residues: CASSLEGGRGYTF. V and J are TRBV5-1 and TRBJ1-2; tentative D call: TRBD1 (6 bases). Germline values: CDR1 SGHRS, CDR2 YFSETQ. There are 13 residues in the CDR3. V lost 0 bases and J lost 8, with 11 bases in between.

The rearrangement links TRBV10-3 to TRBJ1-2; D not resolved. The V end was cut by 2 bases, the J end by 12 bases, with 10 bases between. Germline CDR1 is ENHRY and CDR2 is SYGVKD. The length of the CDR3 is 11 residues. CDR3 sequence: CAISEGALHTF. The CDR3 nucleotides read TGTGCCATCAGTGAGGGAGCCCTACACACCTTC.

The rearrangement uses TRBV12-3 or TRBV12-4 and TRBJ1-1, with TRBD1 matching 7 bases. V shed 6 bases, J shed 4 bases, and the junction held 5 bases outside the gene matches. This CDR3 spans 13 amino acids. CDR3 loop: CASRTTGATEAFF. CDR3 coding DNA: TGTGCCAGCAGAACCACAGGGGCCACTGAAGCTTTCTTT.

The chain carries TRBV2 and TRBJ2-7; 7 positions agree with TRBD2. CDR3 length: 17 residues. With V trimmed by 4 bases and J by 2 bases, 14 bases remained unmatched. CDR1 and CDR2 from the germline V gene are SNHLY and FYNNEI. The CDR3 sequence: CASSALGGRERAYEQYF. For the CDR3, the DNA is TGTGCCAGCAGTGCCCTGGGAGGGCGGGAGCGAGCCTACGAGCAGTACTTC. Complete variable domain (other parts from reference TRBV2 and TRBJ2-7): EPEVTQTPSHQVTQMGQEVILRCVPISNHLYFYWYRQILGQKVEFLVSFYNNEISEKSEIFDDQFSVERPDGSNFTLKIRSTKLEDSAMYFCASSALGGRERAYEQYFGPGTRLTVT.

The chain has TRBV28 and TRBJ1-4, with TRBD1 identical over 12 bases. Germline V gene data show CDR1 as MDHEN and CDR2 as SYDVKM. Trimming removed 5 bases from V and 3 bases from J; junction bases left unmatched: 10. The CDR3 has 18 residues. CDR3 region: CASSPVGTGGASNEKLFF. Written as DNA, the CDR3 is TGTGCCAGCAGTCCTGTAGGGACAGGGGGCGCATCTAATGAAAAACTGTTTTTT.

The chain recombines TRBV7-9 with TRBJ2-3; 9 nucleotides match TRBD2. The germline CDR1 and CDR2 sequences are SEHNR and FQNEAQ (reference sequence). The CDR3 is 15 amino acids. Germline trimming cut 1 base from V and 3 bases from J; bases unmatched to any gene: 2. CDR3 in amino acids: CASSLGSGGTDTQYF. CDR3 bases: TGTGCCAGCAGCTTAGGTAGCGGGGGTACAGATACGCAGTATTTT.